These 26 T cell receptor beta chains were sequenced from one sample in a study of cytomegalovirus exposure and HLA in healthy donors. Use of 60 Vbeta and 13 Jbeta primers characterized the PCR. Assay used: immunoSEQ multiplex PCR; TCRdb lists only in-frame clones, some missing. Here the sample spans hundreds of thousands of clones, around 73% being singletons. Sequenced sample: PBMCs. The receptors shown here come from a male donor in good health and CMV-seronegative.

The chain couples TRBV7-8 to TRBJ1-4; D is undetermined. This CDR3 comprises 15 residues. Trimming pared 0 bases from V and 10 bases from J, leaving 15 bases between. Germline V gene sequence: CDR1 SGHVS, CDR2 FQNEAQ. CDR3 in amino acids: CASSLAGVPSGKLFF. CDR3 sequence (DNA): TGTGCCAGCAGCTTAGCGGGAGTACCGTCTGGAAAACTGTTTTTT.

The chain combines TRBV27 with TRBJ1-1; D call uncertain. This CDR3 contains 15 residues. CDR1 is MNHEY and CDR2 is SMNVEV in the germline V gene (reference sequence). Deletions cut 5 bases from V and 6 bases from J, with 19 bases between. This CDR3 reads CASSTPAERGSEAFF. In nucleotides, the CDR3 is TGTGCCAGCAGTACTCCCGCGGAGCGGGGTTCTGAAGCTTTCTTT.

The V gene is TRBV6-1, the J gene TRBJ2-3; D not resolved. Germline CDR1 reads MNHNS; CDR2 reads SASEGT. The CDR3 spans 11 residues. Deletions cut 10 bases from V and 6 bases from J, with 11 bases between. CDR3 bases: TGTGCCATTCTGGTGAGGGATACGCAGTATTTT. This gives the protein CAILVRDTQYF.

The rearrangement links TRBV28 to TRBJ2-7, with D maybe TRBD1 (6 bases). V lost 3 bases and J 6 bases, leaving 9 bases between the germline ends. CDR3 size: 12 residues. Germline V lookup: CDR1 MDHEN, CDR2 SYDVKM. Here the CDR3 DNA reads TGTGCCAGCAGTTTGAACAGGGTCGAGCAGTACTTC. Its translation: CASSLNRVEQYF.

This clone was picked up one time. The chain is built from TRBV27 and TRBJ2-7; 9 bases match TRBD1. With V trimmed by 5 bases and J by 5 bases, 4 bases remained unmatched. Germline CDR1 reads MNHEY; CDR2 reads SMNVEV (reference sequence). There are 13 residues in the CDR3. The CDR3 here is CASSPRDRDEQYF. Written as DNA, the CDR3 is TGTGCCAGCAGTCCACGGGACAGGGACGAGCAGTACTTC.

This rearrangement joins TRBV2 to TRBJ2-2; TRBD1 agrees at 7 bases. The CDR3 spans 14 residues. CDR1 SNHLY and CDR2 FYNNEI come from the germline V gene. V dropped 5 bases and J dropped 7; count of bases not matched to a gene: 7. For the CDR3, the DNA is TGTGCCAGCAGTTCCGGGACAGTTGTCGGGGAGCTGTTTTTT. Translating gives CASSSGTVVGELFF.

The chain couples TRBV5-6 to TRBJ2-5; D gene ambiguous. The J call may be wrong; the DNA end is better matched by TRBJ2-7. Germline V gives CDR1 SGHDT, CDR2 YYEEEE. The CDR3 loop spans 12 amino acids. The CDR3 here is CASSLTGPEQYF. The CDR3 nucleotides are TGTGCCAGCAGCTTGACGGGTCCCGAGCAGTACTTC.

This chain joins TRBV18 and TRBJ2-7; 11 bases fit TRBD2. Unmatched junction bases numbered 9, after V lost 6 bases and J lost 5 bases. Germline CDR1 and CDR2: KGHSH and LQKENI. The CDR3 is 15 amino acids. The CDR3 bases are TGTGCCAGCTCGCCGGGACTAGCGGCGCACCACGAGCAGTACTTC. Translated: CASSPGLAAHHEQYF.

This clone was detected once. The rearrangement links TRBV15 to TRBJ2-7, with TRBD1 matching 8 bases. Germline values: CDR1 LNHNV, CDR2 YYDKDF (reference sequence). The length of the CDR3 is 13 residues. Trimming at V came to 6 bases and at J to 2 bases, leaving 3 bases not matched to a gene. Here the CDR3 DNA reads TGTGCCACCAGAGGACAGGGAACCTACGAGCAGTACTTC. Residues: CATRGQGTYEQYF.

The chain links TRBV27 to TRBJ1-3; D is possibly TRBD1 (5 bases). Between the trimmed V and J ends, which lost 1 base and 4 bases, there was a span of 14 bases. CDR1 is MNHEY, CDR2 SMNVEV, per germline (reference sequence). The CDR3 spans 16 residues. CDR3 bases: TGTGCCAGCAGTTTATTCGGACAACCGGGCGGAAACACCATATATTTT. Its protein product is CASSLFGQPGGNTIYF.

CDR3 amino acids: CASSFPGPFGEQYF. The CDR3, as DNA: TGTGCCAGCAGTTTCCCCGGCCCGTTCGGGGAGCAGTACTTC. The V call is TRBV2, the J call TRBJ2-7, with D unresolved. Trimming left V 5 bases short and J 7 bases short, with 18 bases between. Per germline, CDR1 SNHLY and CDR2 FYNNEI. CDR3 length equals 14 residues.

This chain joins TRBV6-4 and TRBJ1-2, with 9 nucleotides matching TRBD1. Germline CDR1 is MRHNA and CDR2 is SNTAGT. V shed 5 bases, J shed 4 bases, and the junction held 5 bases outside the gene matches. The CDR3 consists of 14 residues. The CDR3 region has the DNA TGTGCCAGCAGTCCCACGACAGGGGGCTATGGCTACACCTTC. Encoded protein: CASSPTTGGYGYTF.

The chain uses TRBV6-6 and TRBJ1-1; 9 bases map to TRBD1. This CDR3 has 15 residues. Trimming removed 6 bases from V and 6 bases from J; junction bases left unmatched: 11. Germline CDR1 reads MNHNY; CDR2 reads SVGAGI (reference sequence). In DNA form, the CDR3 reads TGTGCCAGCAGGGGAACAGGGGGCTTTAACCCTGAAGCTTTCTTT. It encodes CASRGTGGFNPEAFF.

The genes are TRBV9 and TRBJ2-5, with D uncertain. CDR1 SGDLS and CDR2 YYNGEE come from the germline V gene. Trimming pared 5 bases from V and 2 bases from J, leaving 10 bases between. The CDR3 is 13 residues long. CDR3 bases: TGTGCCAGCAGTGCCGGGTGGCAAGAGACCCAGTACTTC. Protein product: CASSAGWQETQYF. The full variable domain, rest sourced from reference TRBV9 and TRBJ2-5, is DSGVTQTPKHLITATGQRVTLRCSPRSGDLSVYWYQQSLDQGLQFLIQYYNGEERAKGNILERFSAQQFPDLHSELNLSSLELGDSALYFCASSAGWQETQYFGPGTRLLVL.

This chain joins TRBV7-9 and TRBJ2-7, with 10 bases that match TRBD1. This CDR3 has 15 residues. Germline-derived CDR1 and CDR2 are SEHNR and FQNEAQ (reference sequence). J lost 5 bases, V lost 3 bases, and 7 bases had no gene match. The DNA for the CDR3 is TGTGCCAGCAGCTTTTCTGGGACAGGGGTACACGAGCAGTACTTC. Its protein product is CASSFSGTGVHEQYF.

The chain carries TRBV2 and TRBJ1-3; D is possibly TRBD1 (5 bases). The CDR3 has 13 amino acids. Looked up from germline, CDR1 is SNHLY and CDR2 is FYNNEI. V was cut by 6 bases and J by 4 bases, with 10 bases left in between. The CDR3 coding sequence is TGTGCCAGCAGATGGGGCGGAGGAAACACCATATATTTT. Residues: CASRWGGGNTIYF.

This chain joins TRBV23-1 and TRBJ2-7; 7 bases agree with TRBD2. TRBV23-1 is recorded as an ORF, its role being uncertain. The CDR3 consists of 18 residues. Trimming removed 0 bases from V and 0 bases from J; junction bases left unmatched: 11. CDR3 in DNA: TGCGCCAGCAGTCAATCTGATTCTGAGCGGGATAACTCCTACGAGCAGTACTTC. Translation: CASSQSDSERDNSYEQYF.

The rearrangement joins TRBV9 to TRBJ2-2, with a weak D call TRBD1 (8 bases). Trimming pared 2 bases from V and 4 bases from J, leaving 12 bases between. Germline lookup yields CDR1 SGDLS and CDR2 YYNGEE. This CDR3 contains 15 residues. Here the CDR3 DNA reads TGTGCCAGCAGCGTTACAGGGGGGGGCACCGGGGAGCTGTTTTTT. Protein sequence: CASSVTGGGTGELFF.

The V gene is TRBV7-8, the J gene TRBJ2-4; 8 positions agree with TRBD1. The V gene's germline CDR1 is SGHVS and CDR2 FQNEAQ. The CDR3 contains 19 residues. The J segment lost 0 bases and the V segment lost 1 base, leaving 11 bases of the junction unmatched. CDR3 DNA sequence: TGTGCCAGCAGCTTAGTAGGGACAGGCGGTCGAATAGCCAAAAACATTCAGTACTTC. Translated, it gives CASSLVGTGGRIAKNIQYF.

The chain is built from TRBV29-1 and TRBJ2-2; D ambiguous. The CDR3 is 13 residues long. V lost 4 bases to trimming and J lost 0 bases, with 6 bases between them. Per the germline V gene, CDR1 is SQVTM and CDR2 is ANQGSEA. The CDR3, as DNA: TGCAGCGTTGGACTTTCGAACACCGGGGAGCTGTTTTTT. Translated: CSVGLSNTGELFF.

V usage is TRBV5-1 and J usage is TRBJ2-7, with 13 bases fitting TRBD2. The CDR3 contains 15 residues. V lost 3 bases to trimming and J lost 5 bases; unmatched junction nucleotides: 5. Germline V gene lookup returns CDR1 SGHRS and CDR2 YFSETQ. CDR3 region: CASSSTSGRFDEQYF. The CDR3 coding sequence is TGCGCCAGCAGCTCGACTAGCGGGAGGTTCGACGAGCAGTACTTC.

V is TRBV5-4 and J is TRBJ2-1; 14 bases agree with TRBD2. This CDR3 is built from 15 residues. The germline V gene encodes CDR1 SGHNT and CDR2 YYREEE (reference sequence). Trimming took 10 bases from V and 8 from J; bases not matched to a gene: 11. CDR3 region: CACGTSGSRYDEQFF. Written as DNA, the CDR3 is TGTGCCTGCGGGACTAGCGGGAGTCGGTATGATGAGCAGTTCTTC.

The gene calls are TRBV19 and TRBJ1-1; 9 nucleotides match TRBD1. Trimming removed 5 bases from V and 2 bases from J; junction bases left unmatched: 18. The germline V gene has CDR1 LNHDA and CDR2 SQIVND (reference sequence). The length of the CDR3 is 19 residues. This CDR3 is CASSSAALRTGALNTEAFF. The CDR3 DNA reads TGTGCCAGTAGTTCAGCAGCCCTTCGGACAGGGGCCCTAAACACTGAAGCTTTCTTT.

Regarding this clone: Compared with germline, one end of the junction differs, possibly owing to a read error. The same CDR3 is also encoded by other DNA sequences in this sample. The chain couples TRBV6-5 to TRBJ2-2; 7 bases agree with TRBD2. The CDR3 loop spans 15 amino acids. Germline V lookup: CDR1 MNHEY, CDR2 SVGAGI. The CDR3 DNA sequence: TGTGCCAGCAGTCATCTAGCGGCGAACACCGGGGAGCTGTTTTTC. Translation gives CASSHLAANTGELFF.

The chain recombines TRBV9 with TRBJ2-2, with 10 bases aligning to TRBD1. There are 21 residues in the CDR3. From germline, CDR1 is SGDLS and CDR2 YYNGEE. V lost 4 bases and J lost 1; bases outside the gene matches: 19. The CDR3 loop is CASSPLVWDRGLRKNTGELFF. The CDR3, as DNA: TGTGCCAGCAGCCCCCTGGTGTGGGACAGGGGACTCCGAAAGAACACCGGGGAGCTGTTTTTT.

The CDR3 region is CASSPGTSGANEQFF. CDR3 nucleotides: TGCGCCAGCAGCCCCGGGACTAGCGGGGCCAATGAGCAGTTCTTC. J is TRBJ2-1 and V is TRBV4-1, with TRBD2 matching 13 bases. This CDR3 is built from 15 residues. With V trimmed by 4 bases and J by 6 bases, 3 bases remained unmatched. The germline V gene encodes CDR1 MGHRA and CDR2 YSYEKL.